The rows below give T cell receptor beta chains drawn from one sample of a study of regulatory T cells in long-lasting Graves disease. Via MiXCR, TCRdb re-called the multiplex PCR reads, giving one row per CDR3 protein. The repertoire holds about 450,000 distinct CDR3 sequences, with roughly a quarter as singletons. Source: peripheral blood mononuclear cells (PBMCs), taken when the disease was refractory, from a patient treated with antithyroid drugs. The origin of the receptors is a female donor with Graves disease. The CDR3 runs from the conserved cysteine through the conserved F or W. D genes are given only for firm matches. Rows give clone size only sometimes, using once, few, many, or a class for an expanded clone.

d_gene: NA
j_gene: TRBJ2-7
abundance: few
v_gene: TRBV6-1
CDR3aa: CASSSPAGRYEQYF
CDR3nt: TGTGCCAGCAGTAGCCCCGCGGGACGGTACGAGCAGTACTTC

d_gene: TRBD2
j_gene: TRBJ2-5
abundance: many
v_gene: TRBV2
CDR3aa: CASTTLAGGPGKTQYF
CDR3nt: TGTGCCAGCACCACACTAGCGGGAGGGCCCGGCAAGACCCAGTACTTC

d_gene: NA
j_gene: TRBJ1-2
abundance: NA
v_gene: TRBV2
CDR3aa: CASSVEAQRRERGANYGYTF
CDR3nt: TGTGCCAGCAGTGTAGAGGCACAAAGAAGGGAAAGGGGGGCAAACTATGGCTACACCTTC

d_gene: NA
j_gene: TRBJ2-7
abundance: NA
v_gene: TRBV7-9
CDR3aa: CASSPAPGLGSYEQYF
CDR3nt: TGTGCCAGCAGCCCAGCCCCGGGACTGGGTTCCTACGAGCAGTACTTC

d_gene: NA
j_gene: TRBJ2-2
abundance: few
v_gene: TRBV7-9
CDR3aa: CASRLGETGELFF
CDR3nt: TGTGCCAGCAGGCTAGGGGAGACCGGGGAGCTGTTTTTT

d_gene: NA
j_gene: TRBJ1-5
abundance: few
v_gene: TRBV19
CDR3aa: CASTKVRGNNQPQHF
CDR3nt: TGTGCCAGTACCAAAGTAAGGGGAAACAATCAGCCCCAGCATTTT

d_gene: TRBD1
j_gene: TRBJ1-4
abundance: NA
v_gene: TRBV7-2
CDR3aa: CASSLGSRTGDEKLFF
CDR3nt: TGTGCCAGCAGCTTAGGATCTCGGACAGGGGATGAAAAACTGTTTTTT

d_gene: NA
j_gene: TRBJ2-5
abundance: many
v_gene: TRBV2
CDR3aa: CASSRDLQETQYF
CDR3nt: TGTGCCAGCAGTCGGGATCTTCAAGAGACCCAGTACTTC

d_gene: TRBD2
j_gene: TRBJ2-1
abundance: NA
v_gene: TRBV29-1
CDR3aa: CSVVGSVAGFNEQFF
CDR3nt: TGCAGCGTTGTAGGCTCGGTAGCGGGATTCAATGAGCAGTTCTTC

d_gene: NA
j_gene: TRBJ1-1
abundance: NA
v_gene: TRBV18
CDR3aa: CASSESGQKNTEAFF
CDR3nt: TGTGCCAGCTCGGAATCCGGACAAAAGAACACTGAAGCTTTCTTT

d_gene: NA
j_gene: TRBJ2-2
abundance: many
v_gene: TRBV2
CDR3aa: CASMGQMGTGELFF
CDR3nt: TGTGCCAGCATGGGGCAGATGGGCACCGGGGAGCTGTTTTTT

d_gene: NA
j_gene: TRBJ1-3
abundance: many
v_gene: TRBV28
CDR3aa: CASSLNGESSGNTIYF
CDR3nt: TGTGCCAGCAGTTTAAATGGGGAATCCTCTGGAAACACCATATATTTT

d_gene: NA
j_gene: TRBJ2-2
abundance: few
v_gene: TRBV4-1
CDR3aa: CASSAAGATGELFF
CDR3nt: TGCGCCAGCAGCGCGGCAGGGGCAACCGGGGAGCTGTTTTTT

d_gene: NA
j_gene: TRBJ2-1
abundance: NA
v_gene: TRBV5-1
CDR3aa: CASSLYLGSSYNEQFF
CDR3nt: TGCGCCAGCAGCTTGTACTTAGGGAGCTCCTACAATGAGCAGTTCTTC

d_gene: NA
j_gene: TRBJ2-4
abundance: many
v_gene: TRBV2
CDR3aa: CASRAGLAKNIQYF
CDR3nt: TGTGCCAGCAGGGCGGGTCTAGCCAAAAACATTCAGTACTTC

d_gene: NA
j_gene: TRBJ2-5
abundance: NA
v_gene: TRBV20-1
CDR3aa: CSARGSSRSETQYF
CDR3nt: TGCAGTGCTAGGGGGAGCAGCAGATCAGAGACCCAGTACTTC

d_gene: TRBD1
j_gene: TRBJ1-5
abundance: NA
v_gene: TRBV19
CDR3aa: CASSQQNRGWNQPQHF
CDR3nt: TGTGCCAGTAGTCAACAAAACAGGGGGTGGAATCAGCCCCAGCATTTT

d_gene: NA
j_gene: TRBJ2-1
abundance: NA
v_gene: TRBV9
CDR3aa: CASSVVAQGPYNEQFF
CDR3nt: TGTGCCAGCAGCGTAGTGGCGCAGGGCCCCTACAATGAGCAGTTCTTC

d_gene: NA
j_gene: TRBJ1-1
abundance: many
v_gene: TRBV28
CDR3aa: CASRLGAEAFF
CDR3nt: TGTGCCAGCAGACTCGGGGCTGAAGCTTTCTTT

d_gene: TRBD1
j_gene: TRBJ2-5
abundance: NA
v_gene: TRBV5-4
CDR3aa: CASSEGQGIETQYF
CDR3nt: TGTGCCAGCAGCGAAGGACAGGGGATTGAGACCCAGTACTTC

d_gene: TRBD1
j_gene: TRBJ2-7
abundance: few
v_gene: TRBV7-9
CDR3aa: CASSTRDRGGYEQYF
CDR3nt: TGTGCCAGCAGCACCCGGGACAGGGGTGGGTACGAGCAGTACTTC

d_gene: NA
j_gene: TRBJ2-6
abundance: NA
v_gene: TRBV5-1
CDR3aa: CASSAPPANVLTF
CDR3nt: TGCGCCAGCAGCGCCCCTCCGGCCAACGTCCTGACTTTC

d_gene: NA
j_gene: TRBJ1-4
abundance: many
v_gene: TRBV6-1
CDR3aa: CASRPQGVNEKLFF
CDR3nt: TGTGCCAGCAGGCCTCAGGGAGTTAATGAAAAACTGTTTTTT

d_gene: TRBD1
j_gene: TRBJ1-1
abundance: many
v_gene: TRBV7-2
CDR3aa: CASSRWTGNTEAFF
CDR3nt: TGTGCCAGCAGCCGTTGGACAGGGAACACTGAAGCTTTCTTT

d_gene: TRBD1
j_gene: TRBJ1-2
abundance: NA
v_gene: TRBV5-1
CDR3aa: CASSLEGQGIAGYTF
CDR3nt: TGCGCCAGCAGCTTGGAGGGACAGGGTATAGCTGGCTACACCTTC

d_gene: NA
j_gene: TRBJ1-4
abundance: few
v_gene: TRBV5-6
CDR3aa: CASSLDSLGTFEKLFF
CDR3nt: TGTGCCAGCAGCTTGGATTCGTTGGGGACTTTTGAAAAACTGTTTTTT

d_gene: TRBD1
j_gene: TRBJ1-3
abundance: NA
v_gene: TRBV7-3
CDR3aa: CASGTGVDTIYF
CDR3nt: TGTGCCAGTGGGACAGGCGTTGACACCATATATTTT

d_gene: NA
j_gene: TRBJ2-3
abundance: NA
v_gene: TRBV7-2
CDR3aa: CASSLDAGPTSTDTQYF
CDR3nt: TGTGCCAGCAGCTTAGACGCCGGGCCTACTAGCACAGATACGCAGTATTTT

d_gene: TRBD1
j_gene: TRBJ2-5
abundance: many
v_gene: TRBV12-3/TRBV12-4
CDR3aa: CASSGGQGKQTQYF
CDR3nt: TGTGCCAGCAGTGGGGGACAGGGGAAGCAGACCCAGTACTTC

d_gene: NA
j_gene: TRBJ2-5
abundance: many
v_gene: TRBV12-5
CDR3aa: CASGLGTLQETQYF
CDR3nt: TGTGCTAGTGGTTTGGGGACGTTACAAGAGACCCAGTACTTC

d_gene: TRBD2
j_gene: TRBJ2-7
abundance: many
v_gene: TRBV10-3
CDR3aa: CAISDRQGGSEQYF
CDR3nt: TGTGCCATCAGTGACAGGCAGGGAGGGTCCGAGCAGTACTTC